This TCR beta chain was sequenced for a study of T cell responses to AZD1222 COVID-19 vaccine. Sequencing used immunoSEQ multiplex PCR; TCRdb keeps in-frame clones, though not all of them. The data hold about 110,000 clones, with around nine tenths observed a single time. The germline gives CDR1 ENHRY, CDR2 SYGVKD. There are 14 residues in the CDR3. Trimming pared 0 bases from V and 3 bases from J, leaving 8 bases between. The sample consisted of peripheral blood, taken on day 0 of AZD1222 vaccination. The V call is TRBV10-3, the J call TRBJ1-2, with no clear D. This receptor was identified in an adult in good health. CDR3 region: CAISESGRHYGYTF. CDR3 in DNA: TGTGCCATCAGTGAGTCCGGCAGGCACTATGGCTACACCTTC.